The rows below give T cell receptor beta chains drawn from one sample of a study of shared clonotypes between healthy human individuals. Method: immunoSEQ multiplex PCR; TCRdb's copy keeps in-frame clones and lacks some. Counted here are approximately 1,500,000 clones, around 98% occurring once; the ten biggest clones make up roughly 0.45%. The sequenced sample was naive CD4+ T cells sorted from blood. These receptors all stem from a man aged 25-45 years in good health. Both conserved end residues are part of each CDR3. Fields, in order: D gene, J gene, V gene, clone size, CDR3 protein, CDR3 DNA. The D gene is left open where the match is weak. A row's size may be missing; if present it is once, few, many or a size class.

D: -
J: TRBJ2-5
V: TRBV27
size: -
CDR3: CASSLGIQGTQYF
DNA: TGTGCCAGCAGTTTAGGGATCCAAGGGACCCAGTACTTC

D: -
J: TRBJ2-7
V: TRBV2
size: -
CDR3: CASNRESPYEQYF
DNA: TGTGCCAGCAATCGGGAGAGTCCCTACGAGCAGTACTTC

D: -
J: TRBJ2-1
V: TRBV7-2
size: -
CDR3: CASSLSRGDGGNEQFF
DNA: TGTGCCAGCAGCTTATCGAGGGGAGACGGAGGGAATGAGCAGTTCTTC

D: -
J: TRBJ2-1
V: TRBV5-1
size: -
CDR3: CASSLDPDSYNEQFF
DNA: TGCGCCAGCAGCTTGGACCCGGACAGTTACAATGAGCAGTTCTTC

D: TRBD1
J: TRBJ2-1
V: TRBV5-6
size: -
CDR3: CASSLYGQGAREQFF
DNA: TGTGCCAGCAGCTTGTACGGACAGGGGGCACGCGAGCAGTTCTTC

D: TRBD1
J: TRBJ1-5
V: TRBV28
size: -
CDR3: CASSPSARGGQPQHF
DNA: TGTGCCAGCAGTCCCTCCGCCAGGGGGGGTCAGCCCCAGCATTTT

D: TRBD1
J: TRBJ2-7
V: TRBV7-7
size: -
CDR3: CASIDSGGHEQYF
DNA: TGTGCTAGCATCGATTCAGGGGGCCACGAGCAGTACTTC

D: TRBD2
J: TRBJ2-1
V: TRBV7-9
size: -
CDR3: CASTPYKVREGPHNEQFF
DNA: TGTGCCAGCACCCCTTATAAGGTGCGGGAGGGGCCCCACAATGAGCAGTTCTTC

D: -
J: TRBJ1-5
V: TRBV10-2
size: once
CDR3: CASSVTGIYPNQPQHF
DNA: TGCGCCAGCAGTGTTACAGGCATTTACCCCAATCAGCCCCAGCATTTT

D: TRBD1
J: TRBJ1-1
V: TRBV6-1
size: few
CDR3: CASSVGTVDTEAFF
DNA: TGTGCCAGCAGTGTTGGGACAGTGGACACTGAAGCTTTCTTT

D: TRBD1
J: TRBJ2-7
V: TRBV18
size: -
CDR3: CASSGDRGAYEQYF
DNA: TGTGCCAGCTCAGGGGACAGGGGGGCGTACGAGCAGTACTTC

D: -
J: TRBJ2-6
V: TRBV2
size: -
CDR3: CASSRDPFGANVLTF
DNA: TGTGCCAGCAGTCGGGACCCGTTTGGGGCCAACGTCCTGACTTTC

D: -
J: TRBJ1-1
V: TRBV20-1
size: -
CDR3: CSARSREAFF
DNA: TGCAGTGCTAGATCCAGAGAAGCTTTCTTT

D: TRBD2
J: TRBJ2-1
V: TRBV28
size: -
CDR3: CASSPGTNSYNEQFF
DNA: TGTGCCAGCAGCCCCGGGACTAACTCCTACAATGAGCAGTTCTTC

D: -
J: TRBJ2-5
V: TRBV18
size: -
CDR3: CASSPLEATQYF
DNA: TGTGCCAGCTCACCCCTCGAGGCGACCCAGTACTTC

D: TRBD2
J: TRBJ2-2
V: TRBV7-2
size: once
CDR3: CASSPWGLAFFTGELFF
DNA: TGTGCCAGCAGCCCGTGGGGACTAGCGTTCTTCACCGGGGAGCTGTTTTTT

D: TRBD2
J: TRBJ2-5
V: TRBV30
size: -
CDR3: CAWTSGDETQYF
DNA: TGTGCCTGGACTAGCGGCGATGAGACCCAGTACTTC

D: -
J: TRBJ2-7
V: TRBV28
size: -
CDR3: CASSLGNYEQYF
DNA: TGTGCCAGCAGTTTAGGGAACTACGAGCAGTACTTC

D: -
J: TRBJ2-3
V: TRBV5-5
size: -
CDR3: CASTVRGVPDTQYF
DNA: TGTGCCAGTACCGTCCGGGGAGTCCCAGATACGCAGTATTTT

D: -
J: TRBJ1-1
V: TRBV7-2
size: -
CDR3: CASSLARTVKAFF
DNA: TGTGCCAGCAGCTTAGCGAGGACAGTAAAGGCTTTCTTT

D: -
J: TRBJ1-3
V: TRBV18
size: -
CDR3: CASSPPGSNSGNTIYF
DNA: TGTGCCAGCTCACCCCCGGGCTCTAACTCTGGAAACACCATATATTTT

D: -
J: TRBJ2-5
V: TRBV11-3
size: -
CDR3: CASSLGGGLQQETQYF
DNA: TGTGCCAGCAGCTTAGGTGGCGGACTACAACAAGAGACCCAGTACTTC

D: -
J: TRBJ1-4
V: TRBV7-2
size: -
CDR3: CASSLWTATNEKLFF
DNA: TGTGCCAGCAGCCTCTGGACAGCCACTAATGAAAAACTGTTTTTT

D: -
J: TRBJ2-7
V: TRBV9
size: -
CDR3: CASSVGGDGYEQYF
DNA: TGTGCCAGCAGCGTAGGAGGGGACGGATACGAGCAGTACTTC

D: -
J: TRBJ2-1
V: TRBV27
size: -
CDR3: CASRELAIGYNEQFF
DNA: TGTGCCAGCAGGGAACTAGCTATAGGGTACAATGAGCAGTTCTTC

D: -
J: TRBJ2-1
V: TRBV7-2
size: -
CDR3: CASSFNGMRDEQFF
DNA: TGTGCCAGCAGCTTCAACGGTATGAGGGATGAGCAGTTCTTC

D: -
J: TRBJ2-1
V: TRBV11-3
size: -
CDR3: CASSFTEAHNEQFF
DNA: TGTGCCAGCAGCTTTACGGAGGCCCACAATGAGCAGTTCTTC

D: TRBD2
J: TRBJ2-2
V: TRBV5-4
size: -
CDR3: CASSLGRAANTGELFF
DNA: TGTGCCAGCAGCCTGGGGAGGGCCGCGAACACCGGGGAGCTGTTTTTT

D: TRBD2
J: TRBJ2-1
V: TRBV10-3
size: -
CDR3: CAISEGGRSYNEQFF
DNA: TGTGCCATCAGTGAAGGCGGGAGGTCCTACAATGAGCAGTTCTTC

D: -
J: TRBJ1-5
V: TRBV11-2
size: once
CDR3: CASSLDRGYQPQHF
DNA: TGTGCCAGCAGCTTAGATCGGGGTTATCAGCCCCAGCATTTT

D: TRBD2
J: TRBJ2-7
V: TRBV15
size: -
CDR3: CATSRVALKGLAGFYEQYF
DNA: TGTGCCACCAGCAGAGTGGCCCTTAAAGGACTAGCGGGGTTCTACGAGCAGTACTTC

D: TRBD1
J: TRBJ2-1
V: TRBV28
size: -
CDR3: CASRTGGLYNEQFF
DNA: TGTGCCAGCCGGACAGGGGGCCTATACAATGAGCAGTTCTTC